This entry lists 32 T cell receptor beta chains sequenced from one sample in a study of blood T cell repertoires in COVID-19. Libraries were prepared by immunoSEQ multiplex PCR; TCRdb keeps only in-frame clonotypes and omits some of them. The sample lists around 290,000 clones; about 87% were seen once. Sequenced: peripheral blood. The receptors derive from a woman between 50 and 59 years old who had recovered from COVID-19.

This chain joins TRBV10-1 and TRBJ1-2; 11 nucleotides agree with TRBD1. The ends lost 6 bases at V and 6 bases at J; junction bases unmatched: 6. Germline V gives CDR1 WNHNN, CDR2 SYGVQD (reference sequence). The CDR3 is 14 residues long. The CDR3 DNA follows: TGCGCCAGCAGGGACAGGGGGCGCAGGGATGGCTACACCTTC. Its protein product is CASRDRGRRDGYTF.

The CDR3 protein is CASSWGQGATSGYGYTF. The CDR3 coding sequence is TGTGCCAGCAGCTGGGGACAGGGGGCCACTAGTGGCTATGGCTACACCTTC. This chain joins TRBV7-9 and TRBJ1-2; TRBD1 matches 12 bases. The J segment lost 4 bases and the V segment lost 4 bases, leaving 10 bases of the junction unmatched. CDR1 SEHNR and CDR2 FQNEAQ come from the germline V gene (reference sequence). The CDR3 has 17 amino acids.

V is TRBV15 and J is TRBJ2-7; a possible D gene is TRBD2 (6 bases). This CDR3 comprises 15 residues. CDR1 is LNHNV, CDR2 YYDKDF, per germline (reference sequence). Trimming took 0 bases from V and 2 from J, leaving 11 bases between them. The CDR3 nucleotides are TGTGCCACCAGCAGAGATCTGACTAGAACCTACGAGCAGTACTTC. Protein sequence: CATSRDLTRTYEQYF. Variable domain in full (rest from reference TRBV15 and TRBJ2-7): DAMVIQNPRYQVTQFGKPVTLSCSQTLNHNVMYWYQQKSSQAPKLLFHYYDKDFNNEADTPDNFQSRRPNTSFCFLDIRSPGLGDTAMYLCATSRDLTRTYEQYFGPGTRLTVT.

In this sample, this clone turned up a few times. Here the CDR3 DNA reads TGTGCCAGCAGCTTAGGGAACAGGGGGCACAATGAGCAGTTCTTC. Its translation is CASSLGNRGHNEQFF. V gene TRBV7-9 combines with J gene TRBJ2-1; 9 bases map to TRBD1. Germline V lookup: CDR1 SEHNR, CDR2 FQNEAQ (reference sequence). The CDR3 totals 15 residues. V shed 1 base and J 5 bases; nucleotides not matched to a gene: 3.

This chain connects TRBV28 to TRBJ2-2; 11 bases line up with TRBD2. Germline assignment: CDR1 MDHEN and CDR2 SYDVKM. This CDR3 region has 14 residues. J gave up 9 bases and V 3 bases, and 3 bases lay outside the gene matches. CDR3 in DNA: TGTGCCAGCAGTTTGACTAGCGGGACCCGGGAGCTGTTTTTT. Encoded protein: CASSLTSGTRELFF.

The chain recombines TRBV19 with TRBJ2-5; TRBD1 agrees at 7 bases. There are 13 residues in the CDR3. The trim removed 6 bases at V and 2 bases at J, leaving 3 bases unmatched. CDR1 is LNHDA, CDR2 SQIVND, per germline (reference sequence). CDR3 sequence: CASRARGQETQYF. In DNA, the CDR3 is TGTGCCAGTAGGGCCAGGGGGCAAGAGACCCAGTACTTC. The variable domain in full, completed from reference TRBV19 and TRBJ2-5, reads DGGITQSPKYLFRKEGQNVTLSCEQNLNHDAMYWYRQDPGQGLRLIYYSQIVNDFQKGDIAEGYSVSREKKESFPLTVTSAQKNPTAFYLCASRARGQETQYFGPGTRLLVL.

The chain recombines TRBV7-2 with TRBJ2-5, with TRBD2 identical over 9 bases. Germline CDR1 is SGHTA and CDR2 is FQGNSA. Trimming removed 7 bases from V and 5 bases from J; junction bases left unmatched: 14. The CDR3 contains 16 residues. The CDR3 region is CASTYPSGGGAETQYF. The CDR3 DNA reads TGTGCCAGCACCTATCCCTCTGGCGGGGGGGCGGAGACCCAGTACTTC. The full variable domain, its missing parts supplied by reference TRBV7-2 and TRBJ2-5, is GAGVSQSPSNKVTEKGKDVELRCDPISGHTALYWYRQSLGQGLEFLIYFQGNSAPDKSGLPSDRFSAERTGGSVSTLTIQRTQQEDSAVYLCASTYPSGGGAETQYFGPGTRLLVL.

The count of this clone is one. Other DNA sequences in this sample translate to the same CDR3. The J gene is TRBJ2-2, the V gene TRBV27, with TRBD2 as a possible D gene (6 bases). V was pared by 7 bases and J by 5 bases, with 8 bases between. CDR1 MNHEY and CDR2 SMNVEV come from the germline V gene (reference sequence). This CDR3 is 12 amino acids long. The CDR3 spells CASKRGTGELFF. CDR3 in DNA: TGTGCCAGCAAACGGGGGACCGGGGAGCTGTTTTTT.

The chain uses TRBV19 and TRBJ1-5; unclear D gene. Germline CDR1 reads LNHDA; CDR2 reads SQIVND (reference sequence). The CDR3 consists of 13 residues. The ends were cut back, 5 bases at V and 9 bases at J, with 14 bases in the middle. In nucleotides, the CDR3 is TGTGCCAGTAGTTCCGAGCGATATCGGCCCCAGCATTTT. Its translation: CASSSERYRPQHF.

CDR3 DNA sequence: TGTGCCAGTAGTATGCTAGCGGGAGGTTTTCAAGAGACCCAGTACTTC. Encoded protein: CASSMLAGGFQETQYF. The V gene is TRBV19, the J gene TRBJ2-5; TRBD2 matches 11 bases. V shed 3 bases and J 2 bases; nucleotides not matched to a gene: 5. This CDR3 spans 16 amino acids. Germline CDR1 reads LNHDA; CDR2 reads SQIVND (reference sequence).

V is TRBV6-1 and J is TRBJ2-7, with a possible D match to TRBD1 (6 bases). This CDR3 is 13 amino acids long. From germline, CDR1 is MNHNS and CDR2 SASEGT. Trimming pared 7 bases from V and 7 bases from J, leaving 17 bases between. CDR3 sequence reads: CASNLQGTREQYF. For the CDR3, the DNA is TGTGCCAGCAACCTACAGGGTACTCGGGAGCAGTACTTC.

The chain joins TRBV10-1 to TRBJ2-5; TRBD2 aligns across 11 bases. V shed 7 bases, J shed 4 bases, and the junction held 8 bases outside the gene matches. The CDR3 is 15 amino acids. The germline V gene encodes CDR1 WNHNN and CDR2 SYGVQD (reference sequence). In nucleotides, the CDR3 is TGCGCCAGCACCACCGTAGCGGGAGGGCGAGAGACCCAGTACTTC. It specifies CASTTVAGGRETQYF.

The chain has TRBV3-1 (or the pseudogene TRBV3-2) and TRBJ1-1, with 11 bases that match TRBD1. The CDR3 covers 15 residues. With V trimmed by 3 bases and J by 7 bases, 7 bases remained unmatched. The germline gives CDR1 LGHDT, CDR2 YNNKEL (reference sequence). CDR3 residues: CASSQNPDRGHEAFF. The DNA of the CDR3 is TGTGCCAGCAGCCAGAACCCGGACAGGGGGCATGAAGCTTTCTTT.

This chain's CDR3 is CALRVPGANVLTF. The CDR3 DNA sequence: TGTGCCCTTCGGGTGCCGGGGGCCAACGTCCTGACTTTC. The chain recombines TRBV28 with TRBJ2-6; D gene ambiguous. The V gene's germline CDR1 is MDHEN and CDR2 SYDVKM. The V end was cut by 11 bases, the J end by 4 bases, with 12 bases between. CDR3 length: 13 residues.

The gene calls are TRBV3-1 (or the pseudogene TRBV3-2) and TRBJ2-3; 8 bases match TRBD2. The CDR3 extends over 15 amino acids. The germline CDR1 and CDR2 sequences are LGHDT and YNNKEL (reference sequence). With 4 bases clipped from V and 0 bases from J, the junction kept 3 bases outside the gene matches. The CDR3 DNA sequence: TGTGCCAGCAGCCCGGGGGGGGTAAGCACAGATACGCAGTATTTT. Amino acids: CASSPGGVSTDTQYF.

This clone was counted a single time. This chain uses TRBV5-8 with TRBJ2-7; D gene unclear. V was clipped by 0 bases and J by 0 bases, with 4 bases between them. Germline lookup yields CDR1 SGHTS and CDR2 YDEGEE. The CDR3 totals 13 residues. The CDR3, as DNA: TGTGCCAGCAGCTTGGTTATCTCCTACGAGCAGTACTTC. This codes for CASSLVISYEQYF.

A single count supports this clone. CDR3 sequence: CASSQGRGINTEAFF. CDR3 DNA sequence: TGTGCCAGCAGCCAGGGTAGGGGAATCAACACTGAAGCTTTCTTT. The rearrangement uses TRBV27 and TRBJ1-1, with TRBD1 as a possible D gene (5 bases). Germline V CDR1 and CDR2: MNHEY, SMNVEV (reference sequence). The CDR3 totals 15 residues. V was shortened by 6 bases and J by 2 bases, with 16 bases between the two germline ends.

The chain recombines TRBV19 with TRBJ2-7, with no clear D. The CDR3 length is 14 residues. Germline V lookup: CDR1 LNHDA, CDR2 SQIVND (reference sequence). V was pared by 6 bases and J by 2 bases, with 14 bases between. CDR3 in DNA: TGTGCCAGTAGCAGGTCCAACGGTGCCTACGAGCAGTACTTC. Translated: CASSRSNGAYEQYF.

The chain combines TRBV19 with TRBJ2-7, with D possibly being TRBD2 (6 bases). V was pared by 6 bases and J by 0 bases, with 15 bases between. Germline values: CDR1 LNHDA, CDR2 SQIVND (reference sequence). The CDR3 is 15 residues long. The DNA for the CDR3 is TGTGCCAGTAGCCTCGGAGGGGTCAACTCCTACGAGCAGTACTTC. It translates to CASSLGGVNSYEQYF.

In DNA, the CDR3 is TGTGCCAGCAGTGCCGGGACAGGGGCCTACGAGCAGTACTTC. Protein: CASSAGTGAYEQYF. This sequence joins TRBV6-2 or TRBV6-3 and TRBJ2-7, with 10 nucleotides matching TRBD1. The V segment lost 5 bases and the J segment 2 bases; nucleotides outside the gene matches: 3. From germline, CDR1 is MNHEY and CDR2 SVGEGT. The CDR3 runs 14 residues.

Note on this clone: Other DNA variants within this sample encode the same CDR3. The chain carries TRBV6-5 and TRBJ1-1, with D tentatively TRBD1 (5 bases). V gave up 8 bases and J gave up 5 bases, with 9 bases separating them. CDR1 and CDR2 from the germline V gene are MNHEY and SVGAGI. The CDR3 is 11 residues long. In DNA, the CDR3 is TGTGCCAGCGGGGGGGGGACTGAAGCTTTCTTT. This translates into CASGGGTEAFF.

This chain's CDR3 is CASSLYSGELFF. The CDR3 region has the DNA TGTGCCAGCAGCCTGTACAGCGGGGAGCTGTTTTTT. V usage is TRBV9 and J usage is TRBJ2-2; D not resolved. Germline loops: CDR1 SGDLS, CDR2 YYNGEE. V lost 4 bases and J 7 bases, leaving 8 bases between the germline ends. The CDR3 has 12 residues.

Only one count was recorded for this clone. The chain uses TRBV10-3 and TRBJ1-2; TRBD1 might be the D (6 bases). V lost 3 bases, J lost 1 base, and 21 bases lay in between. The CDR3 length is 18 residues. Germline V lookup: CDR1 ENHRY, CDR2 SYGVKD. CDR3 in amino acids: CAISERGAYRENNYGYTF. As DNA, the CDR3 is TGTGCCATCAGTGAACGGGGGGCCTACCGTGAAAATAACTATGGCTACACCTTC.

The CDR3 sequence: CASSYANEKLFF. The CDR3 coding sequence is TGTGCCAGCAGTTACGCGAATGAAAAACTGTTTTTT. The chain couples TRBV28 to TRBJ1-4, with no clear D. Trimming removed 4 bases from V and 5 bases from J, with 5 bases in between. Per the germline V gene, CDR1 is MDHEN and CDR2 is SYDVKM. There are 12 residues in the CDR3.

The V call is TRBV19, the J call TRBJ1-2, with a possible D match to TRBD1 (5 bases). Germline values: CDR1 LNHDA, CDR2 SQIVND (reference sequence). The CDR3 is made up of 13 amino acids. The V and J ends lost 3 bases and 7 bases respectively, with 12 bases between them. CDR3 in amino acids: CASSIGRASGYTF. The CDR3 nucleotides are TGTGCCAGTAGTATCGGCAGGGCCTCTGGCTACACCTTC.

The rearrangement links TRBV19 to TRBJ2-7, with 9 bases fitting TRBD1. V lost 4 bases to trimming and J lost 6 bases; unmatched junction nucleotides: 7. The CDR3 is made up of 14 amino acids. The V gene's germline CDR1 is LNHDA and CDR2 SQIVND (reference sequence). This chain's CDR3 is CASSTGQGGLEQYF. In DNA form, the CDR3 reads TGTGCCAGTAGTACGGGACAGGGCGGGCTCGAGCAGTACTTC.

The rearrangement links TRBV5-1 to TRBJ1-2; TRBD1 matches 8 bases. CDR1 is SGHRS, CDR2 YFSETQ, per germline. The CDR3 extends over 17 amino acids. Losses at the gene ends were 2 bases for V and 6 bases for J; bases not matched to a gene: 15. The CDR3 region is CASSLQGQALPGHGYTF. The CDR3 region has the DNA TGCGCCAGCAGCTTACAGGGACAGGCGCTCCCGGGACATGGCTACACCTTC.

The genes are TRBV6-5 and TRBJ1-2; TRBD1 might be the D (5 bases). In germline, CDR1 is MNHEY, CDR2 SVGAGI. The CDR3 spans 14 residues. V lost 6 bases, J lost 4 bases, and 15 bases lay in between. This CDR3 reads CASSFARGGYGYTF. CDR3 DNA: TGTGCCAGCAGCTTTGCCCGGGGGGGCTATGGCTACACCTTC.

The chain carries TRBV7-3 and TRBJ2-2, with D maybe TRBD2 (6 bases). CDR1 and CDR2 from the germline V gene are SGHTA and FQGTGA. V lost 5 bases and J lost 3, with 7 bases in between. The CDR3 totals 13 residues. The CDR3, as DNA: TGTGCCAGCAGCGCGGGGCACACCGGGGAGCTGTTTTTT. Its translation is CASSAGHTGELFF.

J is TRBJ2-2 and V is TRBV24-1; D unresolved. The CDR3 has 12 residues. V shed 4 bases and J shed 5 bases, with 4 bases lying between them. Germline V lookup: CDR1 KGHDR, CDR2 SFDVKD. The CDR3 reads CATSDSTGELFF. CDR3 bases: TGTGCCACCAGTGACAGTACCGGGGAGCTGTTTTTT.

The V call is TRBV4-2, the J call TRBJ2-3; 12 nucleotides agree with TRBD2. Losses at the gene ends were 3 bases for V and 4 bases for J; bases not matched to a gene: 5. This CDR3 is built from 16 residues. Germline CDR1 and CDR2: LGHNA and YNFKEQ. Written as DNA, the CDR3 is TGTGCCAGCAGCCAGGCTAGCGGGAGGGCCGCAGATACGCAGTATTTT. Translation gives CASSQASGRAADTQYF.

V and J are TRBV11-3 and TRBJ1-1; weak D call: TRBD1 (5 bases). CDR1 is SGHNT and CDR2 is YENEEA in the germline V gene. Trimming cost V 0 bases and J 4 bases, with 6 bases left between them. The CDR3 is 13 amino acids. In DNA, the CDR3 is TGTGCCAGCAGCTTAGAGGGGCGCACTGAAGCTTTCTTT. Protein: CASSLEGRTEAFF.